Here is one TCR beta chain with its context. Its antigen has not been determined. Within one base of it there is no much larger clone, and no base qualities were kept. The library was generated by PCR. DNA from cultured CD4+ T cells was subjected to TCR sequencing with the Oncomine TCR Beta short-read assay at the Johns Hopkins FTIC core. The QIAamp micro DNA kit was used to extract genomic DNA from the cultured CD4+ T cells. Oncomine TCR Beta libraries from cultured CD4+ T cells were pooled with unique dual indexes and sequenced on an Illumina iSeq 100. In the authors' own workflow: Non-productive sequences were filtered out, and CDR3s that did not start with C, did not end with F or W, or were shorter than 7 amino acids were discarded. Antigen-specific clonotypes were identified with the MANAFEST web application by comparing peptide-stimulated wells with reference and other culture wells. Positive clones required FDR below 0.05, an odds ratio above 5, and productive frequency above 0.1% in at least two of three replicate wells. A clonotype counted as cross-reactive if it showed significant expansion both in the SARS-CoV-2 spike wells and in at least one common cold coronavirus spike condition. Using R version 3.6.1, CDR3 homology was evaluated through Levenshtein distances (stringdist) along with unrooted phylogenetic trees (ape). TCRdb took the public reads, trimmed them with fastp at Q25, ran MiXCR for clone calling and kept in-frame beta chains. Rows matching on CDR3 protein sequence are summarized as one entry with the most common DNA and genes. These V and J calls derive from TCRdb rather than the authors' analysis. This sample holds over 15,000 distinct CDR3 sequences; under 60% were observed only once. Jointly, the top ten make up 11% of the sample.

This specimen comes from a study of vaccination and CD4 T cells after COVID-19 (dated by TCRdb to 2022 to 2024). Turning to the overall study: SARS-CoV-2 positivity had been established in the convalescent patients by nasal swab PCR, and mild disease was recorded in several of these patients and severe disease in one. Two doses of either the Pfizer-BioNTech BNT162b2 vaccine (n=8) or the Moderna mRNA-1273 vaccine (n=2) were administered to participants. The time from the second vaccine dose to post-vaccine blood sampling had a median of roughly 70 days and ranged from 14 to 241 days. The convalescent cohort included six males and four females, with two Hispanic individuals, seven Caucasians, two Asians and one multiracial person. In ten to eleven COVID-19 convalescent patients and 4 infection-naive healthy vaccine recipients, the spike-specific CD4+ TCR repertoire before mRNA vaccination was compared with the repertoire after mRNA vaccination. Post-COVID blood samples from convalescent patients were collected a median of around 100 days after diagnosis, with a range of roughly 35 to 180 days. Control cultures used a CEFX viral epitope pool as positive control, an HIV-1 Nef peptide pool as negative control, or no peptide. Overlapping spike peptide pools from SARS-CoV-2 and from the common cold coronaviruses HCoV-NL63, HCoV-OC43 and HCoV-229E were used as culture stimuli. What the authors observed across the whole study: The study included relatively few convalescent patients and did not analyze early timepoints after natural infection. An increase in the median number of SARS-CoV-2-reactive clonotypes from roughly 20 after infection to 38 after vaccination was observed, but the change was not found to be significant. Among convalescent patients, a median roughly 84% of the SARS-CoV-2-reactive clones seen after vaccination appeared only after vaccination, which suggests priming specific to the vaccine. Of the vaccine-specific clones found in convalescent patients, nearly all (304 of 307) were mono-reactive for SARS-CoV-2 spike instead of being cross-reactive with common cold coronaviruses.

In light of the paper, this sample's treatment or condition label describes: roughly 10-day PBMC culture with coronavirus spike peptide pools or control peptides (ViraFEST assay). The study used the ViraFEST assay, which expanded antigen-specific T cells with peptide pools and then identified expanded clonotypes by TCR sequencing. The positive SARS-CoV-2 PCR tests of the convalescent patients were dated from March to December 2020, before the Alpha, Beta and Delta variants emerged in the United States. Each well held approximately 2 million PBMCs cultured in IMDM containing approximately 5% human AB serum and approximately 9.4 IU/ml IL-2, with approximately 9.2 ug/ml peptide pools added. Half of the culture medium was replaced with fresh IL-2-containing medium on days 3 and 7. CD4+ T cells were isolated after 10 days of culture through negative selection using the EasySep CD4+ T cell isolation kit. Ficoll-Paque Plus gradient centrifugation was used to isolate PBMCs from whole blood, and the isolated PBMCs were then either used fresh or cryopreserved at -140C. Each culture condition was generally run in triplicate wells.

The TCR was taken from a human donor who had recovered from COVID-19. Source material: CD4+ T cells from blood, cultured in vitro.

The DNA sequence is TGCAGTGCTAGTGACTACCCGGGAGTCAATGAGCAGTTCTTC. The translation is CSASDYPGVNEQFF. The rearrangement combines TRBV20-1 with TRBJ2-1, and possibly TRBD2, on 6 matching bases. CDR1 and CDR2 are drawn from the germline V gene (reference sequence): DFQATT, SNEGSKA. Cut back by 3 bases and 6 bases, the V and J ends lie 15 bases apart. There are 14 amino acids in the CDR3, from cysteine to phenylalanine inclusive. Just the 42-base CDR3 DNA is kept, in frame starting at base 1.